This T cell receptor beta chain is from a study of cytomegalovirus exposure and HLA in healthy donors (dated 2017 in TCRdb). Study-wide context: According to an earlier analysis of 587 of the donors, about 179 million T cells yielded roughly 110 million unique TCR beta sequences and around 300 Gb of sequence data. An early release covering roughly 600 HLA-typed donors comprised roughly 300 gigabases of sequencing data and around 80 million unique TCR sequences. Of the roughly 400 genotyped donors, 65% to 90% were placed in the genetic ancestry cluster associated with self-reported Caucasian donors. The study aimed to test whether signatures of past pathogen exposure could be identified by cataloging public T cell receptors. Using immunosequencing, the study profiled T cell repertoires from about 610 subjects and related those repertoires to cytomegalovirus serostatus. In addition to the first cohort of several hundred subjects, a separate validation cohort of approximately 110 different subjects was used. The study combined high-throughput TCR immunosequencing, statistical association of individual TCRs with disease status, and machine learning to predict cytomegalovirus infection status. To study patterns of TCR occurrence, a later analysis re-analyzed previously published TCR beta repertoires from hundreds of donors and added high-resolution HLA genotyping. The later analysis used no new phenotypic data to find candidate immune exposures, relying instead on TCR beta sequences and their occurrence across donors. To decide whether each TCR beta V gene segment behaved as functional or pseudogenic, an earlier analysis of approximately 590 of the donors relied on high-throughput TCR beta sequencing. Donor age, sex, ethnicity and CMV serostatus were collected together with the repertoire data. Genome-wide SNP genotypes for about 55% of the roughly 670 donors were used in a later genetic analysis, which treated that subset as a discovery cohort. All discovery cohort repertoires had been generated using a single sequencing platform. HLA typing covered class I and class II loci at four-digit resolution. The number of donors typed differed by locus, with about 629-640 for A, B, C, DRB1 and DQB1, more than 500 for DQA1, approximately 570 for DPA1, and approximately 470 for DPB1. Five DR-DQ haplotypes were treated as single units for association and clustering because of strong linkage in the cohort. Among about 390 genotyped donors of the cohort, an average of 235,054 unique TCR beta nucleotide sequences were sequenced per donor, 15% to 20% of them non-productive. Broad study findings and their caveats: Because some donors lacked HLA typing at each locus, the association tests relied only on the typed subset. An earlier analysis of around 600 of the donors showed that most TCR beta V segments appeared in productive rearrangements either about 87% or about 30% of the time, which broadly matched IMGT annotations. Compared with equally common non-associated chains, HLA-associated TCR beta chains in a later analysis were more clonally expanded and had lower generation probabilities. A further reported finding was that TCR beta sequences accurately predicted the HLA-A and HLA-B alleles for most subjects in the first cohort. Correlated functional status among segregating V segments might be attributable to linkage disequilibrium, but an unknown experimental factor could not be ruled out. Specific HLA alleles were associated with over 15,000 TCR beta sequences at a false discovery rate of 0.05 in a later analysis. A total of 164 TCR beta chains were listed by the study as associated with cytomegalovirus. The classifier was reported to diagnose cytomegalovirus status with high specificity and sensitivity in both the original cohort and the validation cohort. The presence/absence analyses assumed that sequencing depth was roughly uniform across donors, and that assumption may not be true. According to a later genetic analysis, donors in an Asian-associated ancestry cluster had fewer N-insertions in productive TCRs than the roughly 660-donor mean. A later analysis reported that several top co-occurrence clusters appeared linked to parvovirus B19, influenza, CMV and Epstein-Barr virus. Most CMV-associated TCR beta chains appeared to be HLA-restricted in a later analysis, and the HLA associations seemed to be driven largely by CMV exposure. In vitro tests confirmed that a few of the cytomegalovirus-associated TCR beta chains recognize cytomegalovirus antigens. This cohort had only TCR beta chains sequenced, and the lack of alpha or paired-chain data limited which features could be detected. CMV serostatus was the only immune exposure information available for the cohort. V-gene and J-gene trimming of TCR beta chains was associated with a missense DCLRE1C variant in a later genetic analysis, and the association was replicated in an independent cohort. Because counts were too low, about 18 rarely observed V segments, including chromosome 9 orphons, were excluded from the earlier analysis of 500 to 700 of the donors. Strong co-occurrence of HLA alleles, especially DR and DQ, made assigning TCR associations to individual alleles difficult. It was suggested by the authors that the approach could potentially be generalized to other disease states and immunological phenotypes. While some public TCRs were present in many individuals, most TCR sequences turned up only very rarely across donors. Some IMGT-functional V segments, including TRBV6-2 and TRBV6-3, could not be distinguished by the 87-base-pair reads and were therefore excluded. In a later analysis, TCR association rates were found to vary across HLA loci, with the most associated TCRs seen for DRB1 alleles and the fewest for HLA-C alleles. A cluster of highly shared sequence variants was judged likely to represent a technical artifact of the sequencing pipeline.

The cohort comprised under 700 healthy bone marrow donors. Cohort members were all nominally healthy when sampled, although unrecorded immune exposures were likely present. The donor was CMV seronegative and was included in the group of a few hundred seronegative cohort members. Each donor provided a peripheral blood sample, and peripheral blood mononuclear cells were used for TCR beta sequencing. Genomic DNA was extracted from the blood cell samples with the Qiagen DNeasy Blood Extraction Kit. Looking up the germline V gene yields CDR1 MNHEY and CDR2 SVGAGI. The CDR3 runs 13 amino acids, cysteine and phenylalanine included. Only the CDR3 portion is preserved as DNA: 39 bases, with reading frame beginning at the first base. V trim: 6 bases; J trim: 3 bases; unmatched bases: 5. This clone was observed a few times. What antigen it recognizes has not been identified. Per-base quality was not reported, and no clone a single base away is much larger than it.

Libraries came from the immunoSEQ multiplex PCR assay. For the multiplex PCR, a mixture combining 60 forward primers for TCR Vbeta segments and 13 reverse primers for TCR Jbeta segments was used. A multiplex PCR assay on genomic DNA amplified the CDR3 region of rearranged TCR beta genes. The Illumina HiSeq System was used to sequence the amplified TCR beta libraries as 87-base-pair reads. The original methods were these. In a later analysis, roughly 80 million unique TCR beta chains were counted across the roughly 610 repertoires, and roughly 9.9 million of these chains were shared by at least two donors. Raw reads were error-corrected and collapsed into unique sequences with a nearest-neighbor algorithm that merged closely related sequences to remove PCR and sequencing errors. V, D and J gene segments were assigned by aligning CDR3 sequences to IMGT reference sequences. For a sequence to be retained, a match of at least six nucleotides to both a V gene segment and a J gene segment was required. Rearrangements were called productive when the CDR3 lacked stop codons and stayed in frame with V and J; all others were non-productive. Following IMGT convention, CDR3 was defined as the stretch from the second conserved V-encoded cysteine to the conserved J-encoded phenylalanine. The earlier analysis of 550 to 650 of the donors excluded any sequence lacking an unambiguous match to a single V gene segment. An earlier analysis of over 450 of the donors classified V segments as functional when productive rearrangements were above 56.7% and as segregating when the standard deviation between donors was above 5%. A statistical classification framework was built to diagnose cytomegalovirus status from the catalog of TCR beta chain sequences. In a later analysis, V and J genes were assigned by comparing TCR nucleotide sequences against IMGT/GENE-DB human TR gene sequences. Using the TCRdist pipeline, a later analysis assigned CDR3 sequences along with most-parsimonious VDJ recombination scenarios. In a later analysis, each TCR beta chain was defined by its CDR3 amino acid sequence together with its V-gene family, and reads without a unique V-gene family were excluded. To address suspected cross-contamination and a sequencing artifact, a later analysis removed roughly 580 highly shared, low-generation-probability nucleotide sequences. In a later analysis, a clonal expansion index was calculated for each public chain from normalized within-repertoire ranks of inferred template counts. In a later analysis, generation probabilities were computed using a VDJ recombination model fitted to out-of-frame rearrangements, and the results were checked against IGoR. In a later analysis, hypergeometric tests were used to score TCR-TCR, TCR-HLA and TCR-CMV co-occurrence, with a repertoire-size bias correction applied to TCR pairs. In a later analysis, false discovery rates were estimated by permuting HLA or CMV assignments 20 times. In a later analysis, co-occurring TCRs were grouped using DBSCAN, with TCRdist sequence similarity added in when clustering inside HLA-allele-positive subsets. Co-occurrence clustering excluded repertoires with fewer than 30,000 or more than 120,000 public chains, plus five with anomalous nucleotide sharing. The immuneACCESS repertoire file appears here via TCRdb, limited to in-frame rearrangements. These files lack a portion of the clones; in checked studies, under half of the deficit traces to unresolved V genes, and the cause of the others is not known. The V and J calls and clone size are taken from that table; D and trimming were inferred from the DNA. A total of 130,000 or so clones appear in this sample, around 79% of them only once. Clones ranked in the top ten supply about 1.5% of the sample.

This sequence originates from a middle-aged woman in good health and CMV-seronegative. Sequencing was done on a sample of PBMCs. This chain joins TRBV6-5 to TRBJ2-7; TRBD1 lines up with 7 middle nucleotides. The nucleotide sequence is given as TGTGCCAGCAGCTATGGGACAGACTACGAGCAGTACTTC. The encoded protein is CASSYGTDYEQYF.